Included here is one T cell receptor beta chain sequence, with context. Germline values: CDR1 SGHTA, CDR2 FQGNSA. The CDR3 is 13 amino acids. Trimming left V 1 base short and J 6 bases short, with 6 bases between. The data stem from a study of shared clonotypes between healthy human individuals. Clones were read by immunoSEQ multiplex PCR, and TCRdb kept only the in-frame ones, dropping some. The repertoire holds more than 1.2 million clones, with about 98.5% as singletons. V usage is TRBV7-2 and J usage is TRBJ2-2, with D unresolved. The sequence came from a man between 25 and 39 years old in good health. Sequencing was carried out using naive CD4+ T cells sorted from blood. Subset in this sample: CD45RA+ positively selected. For the CDR3, the DNA is TGTGCCAGCAGCTTAGTCGTTTCCGGGGAGCTGTTTTTT. Protein: CASSLVVSGELFF.